Detailed here is one T cell receptor (beta chain). This clonotype was recorded at least ten times. Its specific antigen is unknown. No base quality values were provided; no much bigger clone lies one nucleotide off. These data are taken from a study of T-cell reconstitution after alpha-beta-depleted transplantation in children (dated by TCRdb to 2015 to 2016). Some background on the complete study: The study quantitatively tracked T-cell immune reconstitution after TCRalphabeta/CD19-depleted allogeneic hematopoietic cell transplantation in children using TCR repertoire profiling. Summary of the overall study and its limitations: The apparently early alphabetaT-cell count recovery about two months after transplant was reportedly dependent on only several hundred rapidly expanded clones derived from non-depleted graft cells. In some patients, high TCRbeta diversity at day 60 was attributed to recipient T cells and intrathymic progenitors that had survived conditioning. The frequencies of hyperexpanded clones fell over the following months, and after one year, T-cell counts and TCRbeta diversity were mostly attributed to newly produced T cells.

Libraries were prepared through PCR. For sequencing, an Illumina HiSeq 2500 was employed. Molecular barcoding was employed in the preparation of TCR libraries, with unique molecular identifiers being used to normalize TCRbeta repertoire quantification. TCRdb took the public reads, trimmed them with fastp at Q25, ran MiXCR for clone calling and kept in-frame beta chains. When rows share a CDR3 protein, they turn into one entry using the most common DNA and genes. For this sample the table gives about 510,000 distinct CDR3 sequences, of which more than 9.5% were detected only once. The leading ten clones occupy around 13% of the sample. In light of the paper, this sample's treatment or condition label describes: allogeneic hematopoietic cell transplantation with graft depleted of TCRalphabeta T cells and CD19 B cells. The transplant recipients were children given TCRalphabeta/CD19-depleted allogeneic hematopoietic cell grafts.

Trimming takes 2 bases off V and 6 bases off J; junction bases not matched to a gene: 8. The CDR3 holds 16 amino acids from the cysteine to the phenylalanine. The kept DNA is CDR3 alone, 48 bases in frame from the first base. The germline V gene sets CDR1 to SGHTA and CDR2 to FQGNSA. The origin of this receptor is a female patient younger than 10 who had a stem cell transplant for aplastic anemia, so the T cells may come from the graft donor. The source material was PBMCs, mostly from graft donor cells, sampled 180 days after TCRalphabeta/CD19-depleted stem cell transplant. The rearranged chain carries TRBV7-2 and TRBJ2-1; 9 junctional bases match TRBD2. The DNA sequence is as follows: TGTGCCAGCAGCTTATATTCTAGCGGGACCTTCAATGAGCAGTTCTTC. The translation is CASSLYSSGTFNEQFF.